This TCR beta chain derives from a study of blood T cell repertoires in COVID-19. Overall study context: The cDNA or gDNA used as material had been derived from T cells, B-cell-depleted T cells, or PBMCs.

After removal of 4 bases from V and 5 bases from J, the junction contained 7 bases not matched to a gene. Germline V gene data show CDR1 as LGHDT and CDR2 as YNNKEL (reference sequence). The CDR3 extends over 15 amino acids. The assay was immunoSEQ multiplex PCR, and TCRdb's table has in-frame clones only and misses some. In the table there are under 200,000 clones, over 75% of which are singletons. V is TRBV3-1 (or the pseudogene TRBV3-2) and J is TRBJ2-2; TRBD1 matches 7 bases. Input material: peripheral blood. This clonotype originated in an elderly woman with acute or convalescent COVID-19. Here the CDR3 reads CASSLRQGRTGELFF. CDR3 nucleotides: TGTGCCAGCAGCCTTCGACAGGGACGGACCGGGGAGCTGTTTTTT.